Each of the 27 T cell receptor beta chains below was sequenced from the same sample in a study of T cells after posttransplantation cyclophosphamide. Profiled with immunoSEQ multiplex PCR; TCRdb holds only in-frame clones, not every one. The sample lists about 3,600 clones, around 75% occurring once. The sample was memory CD8+ T cells sorted from blood. These receptors all come from a man between 50 and 59 years old.

The chain joins TRBV4-1 to TRBJ2-5; TRBD2 matches at 10 bases. The CDR3 covers 15 residues. The germline CDR1 and CDR2 sequences are MGHRA and YSYEKL. Trimming took 1 base from V and 4 from J; bases not matched to a gene: 3. The CDR3, as DNA: TGCGCCAGCAGCCAAGCTAGCGGGAGATCAGAGACCCAGTACTTC. This gives the protein CASSQASGRSETQYF.

The table lists this clone with a few counts. V usage is TRBV2 and J usage is TRBJ1-2; D is possibly TRBD1 (6 bases). With 6 bases removed from V and 3 bases from J, the gap between germline ends came to 8 bases. This CDR3 is 12 amino acids long. CDR1 and CDR2 (germline): SNHLY, FYNNEI. CDR3 protein: CASRPGDYGYTF. CDR3 in DNA: TGTGCCAGCAGGCCAGGGGACTATGGCTACACCTTC.

This rearrangement joins TRBV27 to TRBJ1-2; D is possibly TRBD1 (5 bases). Germline V gene sequence: CDR1 MNHEY, CDR2 SMNVEV (reference sequence). The CDR3 has 20 residues. The V and J ends lost 5 bases and 4 bases respectively, with 32 bases between them. The CDR3 is CASSRGSLDTGPISSYGYTF. For the CDR3, the DNA is TGTGCCAGCAGTAGGGGCTCGTTGGATACAGGCCCCATATCATCCTATGGCTACACCTTC.

This clone was recorded a few times. This chain connects TRBV13 to TRBJ1-1; D might be TRBD1 (6 bases). Germline loops: CDR1 PRHDT, CDR2 FYEKMQ (reference sequence). The CDR3 spans 13 residues. Trimming cost V 1 base and J 6 bases, with 9 bases left between them. The DNA of the CDR3 is TGTGCCAGCAGCTTAGCCAGGGGTTCTGAAGCTTTCTTT. Translating gives CASSLARGSEAFF.

This clone was recorded a few times. The germline gene is not matched at one end of the junction; a read error may be the cause. The J gene is TRBJ2-7, the V gene TRBV10-2; 9 nucleotides align to TRBD2. The germline gives CDR1 WSHSY, CDR2 SAAADI. The CDR3 length is 14 residues. This CDR3 is CASRETSGSWEQYF. The CDR3, as DNA: TGCGCCAGCCGTGAGACTAGCGGTTCGTGGGAGCAGTACTTC.

The table lists this clone with a few counts. This chain uses TRBV7-9 with TRBJ2-1; 8 bases map to TRBD2. CDR1 SEHNR and CDR2 FQNEAQ come from the germline V gene (reference sequence). CDR3 length equals 14 residues. V was clipped by 2 bases and J by 8 bases; unmatched bases: 5. CDR3 sequence (DNA): TGTGCCAGCAGCTTAACGGGAGGGCGGGATGAGCAGTTCTTC. It specifies CASSLTGGRDEQFF.

The rearrangement joins TRBV2 to TRBJ1-2, with 7 bases fitting TRBD1. The CDR3 sequence is 17 residues long. V shed 0 bases, J shed 8 bases, and the junction held 15 bases outside the gene matches. The germline gives CDR1 SNHLY, CDR2 FYNNEI. CDR3 amino acids: CASSEALQGTVLGGYTF. CDR3 DNA: TGTGCCAGCAGTGAAGCGCTACAGGGGACAGTCCTTGGGGGCTACACCTTC.

This clone was recorded only once. The chain joins TRBV11-2 to TRBJ2-7; a weak D match, TRBD2 (5 bases). The CDR3 totals 15 residues. V lost 2 bases, J lost 0 bases, and 11 bases lay in between. Germline V gene sequence: CDR1 SGHAT, CDR2 FQNNGV. CDR3 loop: CASSLPGVGSYEQYF. The CDR3 nucleotides read TGTGCCAGCAGCTTACCCGGGGTGGGCTCCTACGAGCAGTACTTC.

This clone has only one observation. The chain uses TRBV6-4 and TRBJ1-2; unclear D gene. The CDR3 contains 15 residues. V shed 7 bases and J shed 6 bases, with 21 bases lying between them. Germline lookup yields CDR1 MRHNA and CDR2 SNTAGT. The CDR3 loop reads CASTAYGGSGDGYTF. DNA of the CDR3: TGTGCCAGCACCGCGTACGGAGGGAGTGGGGATGGCTACACCTTC.

This clone was seen just once. This rearrangement joins TRBV9 to TRBJ2-1; D is uncertain. The ends were cut back, 3 bases at V and 8 bases at J, with 12 bases in the middle. From germline, CDR1 is SGDLS and CDR2 YYNGEE. The CDR3 is made up of 13 amino acids. The CDR3: CASSGSVGDEQFF. The CDR3 nucleotides are TGTGCCAGCAGCGGATCGGTTGGAGATGAGCAGTTCTTC.

A word on this clone: A far larger clone is just one base off, so this is likely a read error. The chain uses TRBV2 and TRBJ2-2, with D perhaps matching TRBD2 (7 bases). V was cut by 9 bases and J by 7 bases, with 18 bases left in between. This CDR3 has 14 amino acids. The germline V gene has CDR1 SNHLY and CDR2 FYNNEI. The CDR3 region has the DNA TGTGCCAGGAGAGGGGGGGGTACGATCGGGGAGCTGTTTTTT. Its protein is CARRGGGTIGELFF.

The V and J genes are TRBV4-1 and TRBJ1-1, with TRBD1 as a possible D gene (5 bases). With 4 bases removed from V and 11 bases from J, the gap between germline ends came to 14 bases. CDR1 and CDR2 from the germline V gene are MGHRA and YSYEKL. The CDR3 extends over 12 amino acids. CDR3 region: CASSPGGLEAFF. CDR3 nucleotide sequence: TGCGCCAGCAGCCCGGGGGGGTTGGAGGCTTTCTTT.

The V gene is TRBV5-6, the J gene TRBJ2-7; 10 bases fit TRBD1. The CDR3 loop spans 15 amino acids. V was clipped by 4 bases and J by 7 bases; unmatched bases: 11. CDR1 and CDR2 from the germline V gene are SGHDT and YYEEEE. CDR3 loop: CASSIGTGEYMEQYF. DNA of the CDR3: TGTGCCAGCAGCATAGGGACAGGGGAATATATGGAGCAGTACTTC.

This clone was picked up a small number of times. The J gene is TRBJ2-7, the V gene TRBV5-6; TRBD1 is a possible D gene (5 bases). Between the trimmed V and J ends, which lost 3 bases and 3 bases, there was a span of 10 bases. This CDR3 comprises 13 residues. The germline V gene encodes CDR1 SGHDT and CDR2 YYEEEE. As DNA, the CDR3 is TGTGCCAGCAGCTGGGCGACAGTCTACGAGCAGTACTTC. This translates into CASSWATVYEQYF.

This rearrangement joins TRBV7-9 to TRBJ2-1; 11 bases agree with TRBD2. This CDR3 has 17 residues. V trimming: 5 bases; J trimming: 1 base; junction bases outside the gene matches: 7. From germline, CDR1 is SEHNR and CDR2 FQNEAQ (reference sequence). CDR3 DNA: TGTGCCAGCAGCCATCCTCTAGCGGGAGGTTCCTACAATGAGCAGTTCTTC. This gives the protein CASSHPLAGGSYNEQFF.

There are a few counts of this clone. The CDR3 reads CASSSNARAWYEQYF. The CDR3 DNA reads as TGTGCCAGCAGCTCCAATGCAAGAGCTTGGTACGAGCAGTACTTC. The chain carries TRBV7-3 and TRBJ2-7; no definite D call. Germline CDR1 is SGHTA and CDR2 is FQGTGA. V was cut by 4 bases and J by 4 bases, with 17 bases left in between. The CDR3 has 15 amino acids.

The rearrangement uses TRBV4-1 and TRBJ1-1; 8 bases match TRBD1. The germline V gene encodes CDR1 MGHRA and CDR2 YSYEKL. This CDR3 is built from 15 residues. J gave up 5 bases and V 2 bases, and 7 bases lay outside the gene matches. CDR3 loop: CASSQSRQGWTEAFF. CDR3 sequence (DNA): TGCGCCAGCAGCCAATCCCGACAGGGGTGGACTGAAGCTTTCTTT.

The CDR3 spells CASSEARGGAPYEQYF. CDR3 nucleotide sequence: TGTGCCAGCAGTGAAGCTAGGGGGGGGGCTCCATACGAGCAGTACTTC. The genes are TRBV6-1 and TRBJ2-7; possibly TRBD2 for D (7 bases). Germline V gene sequence: CDR1 MNHNS, CDR2 SASEGT. The CDR3 length is 16 residues. Deletions cut 0 bases from V and 4 bases from J, with 16 bases between.

V usage is TRBV10-3 and J usage is TRBJ1-2; unclear D gene. V was trimmed by 0 bases and J by 10 bases, leaving 12 bases between them. Germline V gene data show CDR1 as ENHRY and CDR2 as SYGVKD. The CDR3 has 13 amino acids. The CDR3 DNA sequence: TGTGCCATCAGTGAGTCGACTATCTACGACTACACCTTC. Translated: CAISESTIYDYTF.

This rearrangement joins TRBV28 to TRBJ2-1; 15 positions match TRBD2. There are 19 residues in the CDR3. Germline loops: CDR1 MDHEN, CDR2 SYDVKM. V trimming: 6 bases; J trimming: 4 bases; junction bases outside the gene matches: 13. The CDR3 DNA is TGTGCCAGCAGGGGGACTGTTTTTGGACTAGCGGGGGGGTACAATGAGCAGTTCTTC. This codes for CASRGTVFGLAGGYNEQFF.

This clone was recorded a few times. The chain has TRBV21-1 and TRBJ1-5; the D segment call TRBD1 is taken from the table without a DNA check. TRBV21-1 counts as a pseudogene. CDR3 length equals 14 residues. In DNA, the CDR3 is TGTGCCAGCGTGAGGGGGAAATCGATTCCGCCCCAGCATTTT. This sequence encodes CASVRGKSIPPQHF.

This rearrangement joins TRBV7-8 to TRBJ2-2; TRBD1 aligns across 7 bases. Unmatched junction bases numbered 8, after V lost 5 bases and J lost 2 bases. The CDR3 sequence is 16 residues long. Germline V gene sequence: CDR1 SGHVS, CDR2 FQNEAQ. CDR3 nucleotide sequence: TGTGCCAGCAGCGAAATAGGGACAGAAAACACCGGGGAGCTGTTTTTT. Amino acids: CASSEIGTENTGELFF.

There are a few counts of this clone. The chain recombines TRBV5-3 with TRBJ2-7; D is ambiguous. TRBV5-3 is an open reading frame, and its role is uncertain. V lost 0 bases and J 0 bases, leaving 13 bases between the germline ends. There are 16 residues in the CDR3. Here the CDR3 DNA reads TGTGCCAGAAGCTTGGCAGGCAGAACCAGCTCCTACGAGCAGTACTTC. Translation: CARSLAGRTSSYEQYF.

This clone turned up a few times. The V and J genes are TRBV10-3 and TRBJ1-1; no definite D call. The CDR3 spans 12 residues. Trimming removed 6 bases from V and 0 bases from J, with 5 bases in between. The germline V gene has CDR1 ENHRY and CDR2 SYGVKD. The CDR3 DNA reads TGTGCCATCAGCGGGGTGAACACTGAAGCTTTCTTT. It codes for CAISGVNTEAFF.

The chain couples TRBV7-2 to TRBJ2-5, with TRBD1 matching 10 bases. The ends lost 1 base at V and 5 bases at J; junction bases unmatched: 4. CDR1 is SGHTA and CDR2 is FQGNSA in the germline V gene. The CDR3 consists of 15 residues. For the CDR3, the DNA is TGTGCCAGCAGCTTAGGACAGGGGGCTGGGGAGACCCAGTACTTC. Translation: CASSLGQGAGETQYF.

The rearrangement joins TRBV6-6 to TRBJ2-7; tentatively, D is TRBD1 (5 bases). The CDR3 is made up of 15 amino acids. Germline CDR1 is MNHNY and CDR2 is SVGAGI (reference sequence). The V end lost 8 bases, the J end lost 0 bases, and 17 bases lay between the germline ends. The CDR3 nucleotides read TGTGCCAGCCGCGAGACAGCCAGTTCCTCCTACGAGCAGTACTTC. It yields the protein CASRETASSSYEQYF.

The chain couples TRBV11-1 to TRBJ1-5, with 9 bases matching TRBD1. The CDR3 has 15 amino acids. In germline, CDR1 is SGHAT, CDR2 FQDESV (reference sequence). After removal of 4 bases from V and 5 bases from J, the junction contained 6 bases not matched to a gene. In nucleotides, the CDR3 is TGTGCCAGCAGCTCTACAGGGGGCGGGGATCAGCCCCAGCATTTT. Protein: CASSSTGGGDQPQHF.